This T cell receptor beta chain is from a study of OX40 agonist ivuxolimab in advanced cancers. Study observations and caveats: What antigens the expanded peripheral T cells recognized was never established.

The data were produced by immunoSEQ multiplex PCR, yet TCRdb's version contains in-frame clones alone and is incomplete. The sample yields just under 85,000 clones, more than 75% seen once. Trimming took off 7 bases at V and 1 base at J, with 10 bases between the two ends. The germline V gene encodes CDR1 MNHEY and CDR2 SVGAGI. The CDR3 contains 13 residues. To note about this clone: Its cognate antigen is unknown.

The sequence was obtained from an adult with an advanced solid tumor such as melanoma, head and neck, liver or kidney cancer. The specimen was CD4+ or CD8+ T cells sorted from blood, collected in a trial of the OX40 agonist ivuxolimab. The chain employs TRBV6-5 and TRBJ1-1; D uncertain. The CDR3 is CASTPDKNTEAFF. CDR3 nucleotide sequence: TGTGCCAGCACCCCTGACAAGAACACTGAAGCTTTCTTT.